These 6 T cell receptor beta chains were sequenced from one sample in a study of T cells in localized non-small cell lung cancer. Only in-frame clones appear in the TCRdb table, and some are missing; sequencing was by immunoSEQ multiplex PCR. The sample has 9,500 to 14,000 clones, less than 35% seen once. The sequencing here drew on lung tumor tissue, taken before any cancer treatment. The receptors come from a man aged 35-75 years with stage I lung adenocarcinoma.

The V gene is TRBV6-8, the J gene TRBJ1-1; maybe TRBD1 (5 bases). Germline CDR1 MNHGY, CDR2 SAAAGT. The CDR3 consists of 17 residues. Trimming took off 4 bases at V and 0 bases at J, with 18 bases between the two ends. CDR3 in DNA: TGTGCCAGCAGTTTCTCGGGGGGAAGAAGGCTGAACACTGAAGCTTTCTTT. It translates to CASSFSGGRRLNTEAFF.

This clone came up a few times. CDR3 region: CASSYMTDTQYF. For the CDR3, the DNA is TGTGCCAGCAGTTATATGACAGATACGCAGTATTTT. The V gene is TRBV6-8, the J gene TRBJ2-3; D is undetermined. The CDR3 has 12 residues. The germline V gene encodes CDR1 MNHGY and CDR2 SAAAGT. V was shortened by 3 bases and J by 3 bases, with 4 bases between the two germline ends.

This clone was detected only once. The chain links TRBV29-1 to TRBJ2-2, with no clear D. The germline V gene has CDR1 SQVTM and CDR2 ANQGSEA. The CDR3 has 14 amino acids. The germline V and J ends were trimmed by 5 bases and 3 bases, with 13 bases remaining between them. CDR3 residues: CSVRLQADTGELFF. The CDR3 DNA reads as TGCAGCGTTCGTCTCCAGGCCGACACCGGGGAGCTGTTTTTT.

The V gene is TRBV6-8, the J gene TRBJ1-6; no clear D gene. Germline-derived CDR1 and CDR2 are MNHGY and SAAAGT. Trimming removed 2 bases at V and 2 bases at J, with 10 bases between. This CDR3 has 16 amino acids. This CDR3 is CASSYRLPTYNSPLHF. CDR3 sequence (DNA): TGTGCCAGCAGTTACCGACTCCCCACCTATAATTCACCCCTCCACTTT.

V usage is TRBV11-3 and J usage is TRBJ2-5; 10 positions match TRBD1. The germline V gene has CDR1 SGHNT and CDR2 YENEEA. This CDR3 region has 15 residues. Trimming cost V 5 bases and J 4 bases; bases outside gene matches: 7. The CDR3, as DNA: TGTGCCAGCAGCACACCCCGGGACAGGGGAGAGACCCAGTACTTC. Translating gives CASSTPRDRGETQYF. The variable domain in full, completed from reference TRBV11-3 and TRBJ2-5, reads EAGVVQSPRYKIIEKKQPVAFWCNPISGHNTLYWYLQNLGQGPELLIRYENEEAVDDSQLPKDRFSAERLKGVDSTLKIQPAELGDSAVYLCASSTPRDRGETQYFGPGTRLLVL.

This clone came up a few times. The chain has TRBV12-5 and TRBJ2-7, with D unresolved. The CDR3 length is 13 residues. V was shortened by 3 bases and J by 2 bases, with 8 bases between the two germline ends. Germline CDR1 reads LGHNT; CDR2 reads FRNRAP. The CDR3 is CASGFSDTYEQYF. The CDR3 nucleotides read TGTGCTAGTGGTTTTTCCGATACCTACGAGCAGTACTTC.